A selection of T cell receptor beta chains follows, all from one sample in a study of T cell changes during pregnancy in multiple sclerosis. Repertoires were generated with immunoSEQ multiplex PCR, while TCRdb's copy carries only in-frame clones and drops some. The sample contains tens of thousands of clones, roughly 93% of which appear only once. The sample here was peripheral blood, taken in the first trimester of pregnancy. All receptors derive from a female donor with multiple sclerosis, enrolled in a pregnancy study. CDR3s include the opening cysteine and the closing phenylalanine or tryptophan.

v_gene: TRBV6-5; j_gene: TRBJ2-2; CDR3aa: CASSYDRNTGELFF
v_gene: TRBV7-9; j_gene: TRBJ2-1; CDR3aa: CASSVLAGYNEQFF
v_gene: TRBV2; j_gene: TRBJ1-4; CDR3aa: CASRVDRVREKLFF
v_gene: TRBV6-6; j_gene: TRBJ2-1; CDR3aa: CASKLAGGPNEQFF
v_gene: TRBV7-3; j_gene: TRBJ2-5; CDR3aa: CASSPGERETQYF
v_gene: TRBV29-1; j_gene: TRBJ2-5; CDR3aa: CSVRQGLETQYF
v_gene: TRBV15; j_gene: TRBJ2-1; CDR3aa: CATTPGLAGVPSYNEQFF
v_gene: TRBV2; j_gene: TRBJ1-5; CDR3aa: CASSEAGGGNQPQHF
v_gene: TRBV6-5; j_gene: TRBJ1-4; CDR3aa: CASRATGGGSEKLFF
v_gene: TRBV28; j_gene: TRBJ2-2; CDR3aa: CASSLVTGELFF
v_gene: TRBV6-5; j_gene: TRBJ1-1; CDR3aa: CASSRSGQNTEAFF
v_gene: TRBV7-9; j_gene: TRBJ2-4; CDR3aa: CASSLAGDGSIQYF
v_gene: TRBV29-1; j_gene: TRBJ1-5; CDR3aa: CSVVGMAGQPQHF
v_gene: TRBV29-1; j_gene: TRBJ2-3; CDR3aa: CSVRFSGATDTQYF
v_gene: TRBV15; j_gene: TRBJ2-1; CDR3aa: CATSRDGGTSGRTINEQFF
v_gene: TRBV7-6; j_gene: TRBJ2-7; CDR3aa: CASSLGGHLTYEQYF
v_gene: TRBV18; j_gene: TRBJ2-7; CDR3aa: CASSPPEWDRVNEQYF
v_gene: TRBV9; j_gene: TRBJ1-5; CDR3aa: CASSVGTGTLGDQPQHF
v_gene: TRBV5-1; j_gene: TRBJ2-1; CDR3aa: CASQGLGLYNEQFF
v_gene: TRBV7-3; j_gene: TRBJ2-1; CDR3aa: CASSLHGGRMNEQFF
v_gene: TRBV5-1; j_gene: TRBJ1-1; CDR3aa: CASISWDTEAFF
v_gene: TRBV12-5; j_gene: TRBJ1-5; CDR3aa: CASGSGERGNQPQHF
v_gene: TRBV5-1; j_gene: TRBJ2-7; CDR3aa: CASSLGTGRDEQYF
v_gene: TRBV27; j_gene: TRBJ2-7; CDR3aa: CASSLNLRGGAYEQYF
v_gene: TRBV19; j_gene: TRBJ2-7; CDR3aa: CASSKGTGGGYEQYF
v_gene: TRBV6-4; j_gene: TRBJ1-6; CDR3aa: CASSVNYNSPLHF
v_gene: TRBV27; j_gene: TRBJ2-5; CDR3aa: CASSFASFQTQYF